The 7 T cell receptor beta chains given below trace back to one sample, sequenced in a study of identical twins. MiXCR was run by TCRdb on the 5' RACE reads, yielding one entry per CDR3 protein. The top ten hold about a tenth of the sample, which has about 200,000 distinct CDR3 sequences, roughly a tenth seen once. Sample: memory T cells sorted from blood. The receptors were sampled from a man aged 50 to 60 in good health.

The chain uses TRBV12-3 or TRBV12-4 and TRBJ1-2; weak D call: TRBD1 (5 bases). Trimming pared 6 bases from V and 6 bases from J, leaving 17 bases between. This CDR3 region has 14 residues. CDR3 nucleotide sequence: TGTGCCAGCAGGCCAACAGGCGGCGGTCATGGCTACACCTTC. Translated: CASRPTGGGHGYTF.

Ten or more counts support this clonotype. This chain links TRBV27 with TRBJ2-2; 9 bases fit TRBD1. With V trimmed by 5 bases and J by 6 bases, 7 bases remained unmatched. This CDR3 has 15 residues. Germline values: CDR1 MNHEY, CDR2 SMNVEV (reference sequence). The chain's CDR3 is CASSPRTGVPGELFF. In nucleotides, the CDR3 is TGTGCCAGCAGTCCGAGGACAGGGGTTCCCGGGGAGCTGTTTTTT.

This clonotype has more than one count but fewer than ten. This sequence joins TRBV10-1 and TRBJ2-5; no definite D call. From germline, CDR1 is WNHNN and CDR2 SYGVQD (reference sequence). The CDR3 loop spans 12 amino acids. Deletions cut 5 bases from V and 7 bases from J, with 11 bases between. The CDR3 sequence is CASSPGSPTQYF. The DNA for the CDR3 is TGCGCCAGCAGTCCCGGGTCCCCGACCCAGTACTTC.

V and J are TRBV9 and TRBJ1-1; TRBD1 agrees at 8 bases. Germline trimming cut 6 bases from V and 1 base from J; bases unmatched to any gene: 5. CDR1 and CDR2 from the germline V gene are SGDLS and YYNGEE. CDR3 length: 14 residues. CDR3 DNA sequence: TGTGCCAGCAACGGACAGGGAGGGAACACTGAAGCTTTCTTT. As protein: CASNGQGGNTEAFF.

This clonotype has a handful of counts. The chain combines TRBV7-6 with TRBJ1-5; no definite D call. Per the germline V gene, CDR1 is SGHVS and CDR2 is FNYEAQ. V lost 5 bases and J 4 bases, leaving 18 bases between the germline ends. This CDR3 has 16 residues. The CDR3 here is CASSPLTGPTNQPQHF. DNA for the CDR3: TGTGCCAGCAGCCCACTTACCGGGCCCACAAATCAGCCCCAGCATTTT.

This clonotype was counted between two and nine times. The V call is TRBV7-6, the J call TRBJ2-1, with D possibly matching TRBD1 (7 bases). This CDR3 has 15 amino acids. V lost 4 bases and J 3 bases, leaving 13 bases between the germline ends. Germline assignment: CDR1 SGHVS and CDR2 FNYEAQ. CDR3 nucleotides: TGTGCCAGCAGCTCCGGGCAGGGGGGCTACAATGAGCAGTTCTTC. It specifies CASSSGQGGYNEQFF.

This clonotype showed up just a few times. This chain connects TRBV11-1 to TRBJ2-5; D is unresolved. CDR1 and CDR2 from the germline V gene are SGHAT and FQDESV (reference sequence). The CDR3 has 13 residues. The germline V and J ends were trimmed by 2 bases and 2 bases, with 6 bases remaining between them. This CDR3 is CASSLKGQETQYF. The CDR3 bases are TGTGCCAGCAGCTTAAAAGGTCAAGAGACCCAGTACTTC.